The 10 T cell receptor beta chains below were found in one sample sequenced in a study of control samples from healthy donors and cancer patients. Some clones are missing from TCRdb's copy, which holds only in-frame ones; the method was immunoSEQ multiplex PCR. The sample lists around 190,000 clones, 90% occurring once. The sequencing sample was made of blood. These receptors originate from a woman between 45 and 65 years old in good health.

This clone was observed once. The J gene is TRBJ1-2, the V gene TRBV9, with D maybe TRBD1 (6 bases). The CDR3 has 13 residues. Looked up from germline, CDR1 is SGDLS and CDR2 is YYNGEE. Trimming took off 3 bases at V and 8 bases at J, with 14 bases between the two ends. The DNA of the CDR3 is TGTGCCAGCAGCGGCCAGGGGCACCAAGGCTACACCTTC. Residues: CASSGQGHQGYTF.

This chain links TRBV27 with TRBJ2-2; 10 bases agree with TRBD1. CDR3 size: 15 residues. The germline gives CDR1 MNHEY, CDR2 SMNVEV (reference sequence). The V segment lost 8 bases and the J segment 3 bases; nucleotides outside the gene matches: 6. The CDR3 reads CASARQGAYTGELFF. The CDR3 nucleotides are TGTGCCAGCGCTCGACAGGGGGCTTACACCGGGGAGCTGTTTTTT.

The chain couples TRBV14 to TRBJ1-3, with TRBD1 as a possible D gene (5 bases). This CDR3 region has 17 residues. V dropped 3 bases and J dropped 2 bases, with 17 bases sitting between them. Germline loops: CDR1 SGHDN, CDR2 FVKESK. The CDR3 DNA sequence: TGTGCCAGCAGCCACGAAAGAGACAGCTTTACTGGAAACACCATATATTTT. It codes for CASSHERDSFTGNTIYF.

This rearrangement joins TRBV11-2 to TRBJ2-7; possible D gene TRBD2, 5 bases. Germline loops: CDR1 SGHAT, CDR2 FQNNGV. The CDR3 has 14 amino acids. The V gene lost 5 bases and the J gene lost 6 bases, with 17 bases spanning the gap. Here the CDR3 reads CASSPQRPLAEQYF. In DNA form, the CDR3 reads TGTGCCAGCAGCCCTCAGCGGCCGTTGGCCGAGCAGTACTTC.

In this sample, this clone turned up a few times. The chain combines TRBV4-1 with TRBJ2-3; 8 bases map to TRBD2. V gave up 1 base and J gave up 3 bases; unmatched junction bases: 6. The germline V gene has CDR1 MGHRA and CDR2 YSYEKL. The CDR3 covers 16 residues. The chain's CDR3 is CASSQALSGGTDTQYF. CDR3 in DNA: TGCGCCAGCAGCCAAGCACTAAGCGGGGGAACAGATACGCAGTATTTT.

The chain uses TRBV28 and TRBJ1-1; 9 bases map to TRBD1. This CDR3 is 15 amino acids long. Looked up from germline, CDR1 is MDHEN and CDR2 is SYDVKM. With V trimmed by 2 bases and J by 2 bases, 3 bases remained unmatched. CDR3 coding DNA: TGTGCCAGCAGTTTAGCGGACAGGGGAAACACTGAAGCTTTCTTT. It is translated as CASSLADRGNTEAFF.

V usage is TRBV28 and J usage is TRBJ1-5; no reliable D call. This CDR3 comprises 12 residues. The V gene's germline CDR1 is MDHEN and CDR2 SYDVKM. The V and J ends lost 10 bases and 13 bases respectively, with 20 bases between them. This chain's CDR3 is CATADVGRPQHF. The CDR3 DNA sequence: TGTGCCACCGCGGACGTCGGAAGGCCTCAGCATTTT.

The chain carries TRBV28 and TRBJ1-2, with D maybe TRBD1 (5 bases). The CDR3 has 15 amino acids. Germline V gives CDR1 MDHEN, CDR2 SYDVKM. V lost 5 bases to trimming and J lost 6 bases, with 19 bases between them. CDR3 residues: CASSTPDGAIDGYTF. In DNA, the CDR3 is TGTGCCAGCAGTACCCCGGACGGGGCAATTGATGGCTACACCTTC.

The chain uses TRBV18 and TRBJ1-1; 7 bases are a match to TRBD1. There are 14 residues in the CDR3. V dropped 5 bases and J dropped 5; count of bases not matched to a gene: 8. Germline CDR1 reads KGHSH; CDR2 reads LQKENI. This chain's CDR3 is CASSSTAGGTEAFF. For the CDR3, the DNA is TGTGCCAGCTCATCAACAGCAGGGGGAACTGAAGCTTTCTTT.

The chain links TRBV18 to TRBJ2-1; 11 bases align to TRBD2. The CDR3 loop spans 17 amino acids. The germline V gene has CDR1 KGHSH and CDR2 LQKENI. Trimming removed 5 bases from V and 7 bases from J; junction bases left unmatched: 13. DNA of the CDR3: TGTGCCAGCTCAGAACGGACTAGCGGGTTGTCGGGGAATGAGCAGTTCTTC. Encoded protein: CASSERTSGLSGNEQFF.